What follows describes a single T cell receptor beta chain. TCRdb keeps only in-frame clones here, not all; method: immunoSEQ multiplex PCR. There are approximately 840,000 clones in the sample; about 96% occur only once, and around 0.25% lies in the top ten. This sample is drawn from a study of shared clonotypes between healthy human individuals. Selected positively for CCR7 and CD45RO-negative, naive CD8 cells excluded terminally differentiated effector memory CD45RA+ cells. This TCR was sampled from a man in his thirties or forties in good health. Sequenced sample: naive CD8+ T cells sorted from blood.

CDR3 nucleotides: TGTGCCAGCAGTTACAAGGGGGCGCTGGATACGCAGTATTTT. It yields the protein CASSYKGALDTQYF. The chain couples TRBV6-5 to TRBJ2-3; 7 positions agree with TRBD1. The CDR3 is made up of 14 amino acids. The germline gives CDR1 MNHEY, CDR2 SVGAGI. V was pared by 2 bases and J by 6 bases, with 5 bases of the junction left unmatched.